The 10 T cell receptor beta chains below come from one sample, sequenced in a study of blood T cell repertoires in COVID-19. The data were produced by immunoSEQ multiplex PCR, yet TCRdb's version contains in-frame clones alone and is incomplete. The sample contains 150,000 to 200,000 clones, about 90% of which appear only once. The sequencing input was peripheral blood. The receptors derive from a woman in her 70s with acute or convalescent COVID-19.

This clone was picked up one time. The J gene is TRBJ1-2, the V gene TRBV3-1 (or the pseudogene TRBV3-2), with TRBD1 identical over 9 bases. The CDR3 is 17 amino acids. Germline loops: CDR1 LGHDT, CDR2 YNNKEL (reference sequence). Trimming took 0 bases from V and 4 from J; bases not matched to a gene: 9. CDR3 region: CASSQDKTGGLRYGYTF. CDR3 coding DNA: TGTGCCAGCAGCCAAGATAAAACAGGGGGCCTCCGCTATGGCTACACCTTC.

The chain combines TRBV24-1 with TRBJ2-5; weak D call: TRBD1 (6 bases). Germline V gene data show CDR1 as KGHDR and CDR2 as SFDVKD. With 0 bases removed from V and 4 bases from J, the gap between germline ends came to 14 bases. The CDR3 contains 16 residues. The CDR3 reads CATSDLSRGSIETQYF. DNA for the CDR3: TGTGCCACCAGTGATTTGAGCAGGGGAAGTATAGAGACCCAGTACTTC.

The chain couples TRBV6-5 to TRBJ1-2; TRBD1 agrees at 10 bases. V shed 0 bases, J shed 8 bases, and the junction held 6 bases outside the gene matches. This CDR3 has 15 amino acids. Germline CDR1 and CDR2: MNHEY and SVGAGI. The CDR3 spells CASSYSDRGRWGYTF. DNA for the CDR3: TGTGCCAGCAGTTACTCTGACAGGGGGCGATGGGGCTACACCTTC.

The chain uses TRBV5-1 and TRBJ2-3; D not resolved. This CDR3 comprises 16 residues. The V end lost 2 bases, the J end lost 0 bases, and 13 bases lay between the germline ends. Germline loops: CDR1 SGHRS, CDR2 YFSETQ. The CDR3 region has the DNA TGCGCCAGCAGCTTAGGCAGAGACACTAGCACAGATACGCAGTATTTT. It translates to CASSLGRDTSTDTQYF.

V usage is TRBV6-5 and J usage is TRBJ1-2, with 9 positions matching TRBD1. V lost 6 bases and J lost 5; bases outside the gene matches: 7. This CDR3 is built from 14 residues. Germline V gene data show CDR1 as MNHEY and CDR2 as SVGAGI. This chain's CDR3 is CASRPTGGEYGYTF. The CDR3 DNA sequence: TGTGCCAGCAGACCTACAGGGGGCGAGTATGGCTACACCTTC.

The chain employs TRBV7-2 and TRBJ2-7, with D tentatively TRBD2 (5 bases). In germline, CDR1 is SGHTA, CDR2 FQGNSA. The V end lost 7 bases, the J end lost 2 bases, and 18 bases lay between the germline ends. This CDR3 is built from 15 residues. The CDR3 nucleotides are TGTGCCAGCACCCCGTCGGCACTAGAAACCTACGAGCAGTACTTC. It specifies CASTPSALETYEQYF. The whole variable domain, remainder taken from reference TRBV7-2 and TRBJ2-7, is GAGVSQSPSNKVTEKGKDVELRCDPISGHTALYWYRQSLGQGLEFLIYFQGNSAPDKSGLPSDRFSAERTGGSVSTLTIQRTQQEDSAVYLCASTPSALETYEQYFGPGTRLTVT.

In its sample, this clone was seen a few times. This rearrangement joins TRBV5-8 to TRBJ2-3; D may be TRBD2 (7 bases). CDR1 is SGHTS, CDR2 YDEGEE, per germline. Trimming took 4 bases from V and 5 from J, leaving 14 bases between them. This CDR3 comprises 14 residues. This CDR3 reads CASSGRGRIDTQYF. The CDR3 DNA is TGTGCCAGCAGCGGGCGGGGGCGGATAGATACGCAGTATTTT.

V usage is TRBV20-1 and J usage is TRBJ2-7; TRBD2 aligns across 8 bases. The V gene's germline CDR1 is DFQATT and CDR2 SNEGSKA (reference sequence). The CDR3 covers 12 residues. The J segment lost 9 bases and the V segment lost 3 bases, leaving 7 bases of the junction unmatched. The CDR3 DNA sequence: TGCAGTGCTAGTCTGGCGGGGGGAGGGCAGTACTTC. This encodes CSASLAGGGQYF.

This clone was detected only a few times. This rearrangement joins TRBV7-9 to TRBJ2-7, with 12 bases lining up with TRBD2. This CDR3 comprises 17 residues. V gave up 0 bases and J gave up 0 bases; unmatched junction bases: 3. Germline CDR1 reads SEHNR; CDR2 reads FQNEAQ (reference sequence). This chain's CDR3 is CASSLALAGGASYEQYF. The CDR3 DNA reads TGTGCCAGCAGCTTAGCACTAGCGGGAGGTGCCTCCTACGAGCAGTACTTC.

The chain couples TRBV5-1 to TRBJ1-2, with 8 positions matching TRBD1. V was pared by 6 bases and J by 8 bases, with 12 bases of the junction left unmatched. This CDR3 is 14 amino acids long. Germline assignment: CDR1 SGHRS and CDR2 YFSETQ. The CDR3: CASKGGQGTGGYTF. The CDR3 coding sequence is TGCGCCAGCAAGGGCGGACAGGGTACAGGCGGCTACACCTTC.